This TCR beta chain emerged from a study of T cell changes during pregnancy in multiple sclerosis. The protocol was immunoSEQ multiplex PCR, while the TCRdb copy is restricted to in-frame clones and leaves out a portion. Of around 50,000 clones detected, approximately 92% appear once; the ten largest clones hold roughly 1.2%. The CDR3 has 14 residues. V shed 2 bases, J shed 3 bases, and the junction held 0 bases outside the gene matches. CDR1 SGHNT and CDR2 YENEEA come from the germline V gene. The starting material was peripheral blood, obtained after pregnancy. This sequence joins TRBV11-3 and TRBJ2-2; 7 nucleotides match TRBD1. This TCR derives from a female donor in good health, enrolled as a control in a pregnancy study. CDR3 protein: CASSLQGDTGELFF. CDR3 nucleotide sequence: TGTGCCAGCAGCTTACAGGGGGACACCGGGGAGCTGTTTTTT.